This entry lists 5 T cell receptor beta chains sequenced from one sample in a study of blood T cell repertoires in COVID-19. Generated by immunoSEQ multiplex PCR, the TCRdb table keeps only in-frame clones and is missing some. The table has roughly 100,000 clones, 75% to 85% seen once. The sample consisted of peripheral blood. These TCRs come from a woman of 80 years or more with acute or convalescent COVID-19.

This clone was recorded a few times. The J gene is TRBJ1-6, the V gene TRBV30; the D gene is possibly TRBD1 (5 bases). CDR1 and CDR2 from the germline V gene are GTSNPN and SVGIG (reference sequence). This CDR3 has 17 amino acids. Trimming pared 3 bases from V and 0 bases from J, leaving 15 bases between. In DNA, the CDR3 is TGTGCCTGGAGACGCCCGGGGGAAAGCTCCTATAATTCACCCCTCCACTTT. The encoded protein is CAWRRPGESSYNSPLHF.

The chain carries TRBV7-2 and TRBJ1-1, with TRBD1 identical over 7 bases. The CDR3 sequence is 15 residues long. The germline V gene has CDR1 SGHTA and CDR2 FQGNSA. V was clipped by 1 base and J by 1 base; unmatched bases: 3. CDR3 protein: CASSLGGTANTEAFF. DNA of the CDR3: TGTGCCAGCAGCTTAGGAGGGACAGCGAACACTGAAGCTTTCTTT.

The rearrangement links TRBV20-1 to TRBJ2-1, with D perhaps matching TRBD1 (7 bases). The V end was cut by 3 bases, the J end by 10 bases, with 16 bases between. The CDR3 has 13 residues. Germline loops: CDR1 DFQATT, CDR2 SNEGSKA (reference sequence). The CDR3 DNA sequence: TGCAGTGCTAGTTTTCAGGGGGAGGCCGAGCAGTTCTTC. As protein: CSASFQGEAEQFF.

The J gene is TRBJ1-1, the V gene TRBV11-3, with TRBD1 matching over 9 bases. Germline trimming cut 4 bases from V and 9 bases from J; bases unmatched to any gene: 18. CDR3 length equals 17 residues. Germline lookup yields CDR1 SGHNT and CDR2 YENEEA. This CDR3 is CASSSQTGTGHGAQAFF. CDR3 DNA sequence: TGTGCCAGCAGCTCTCAAACCGGGACAGGGCACGGGGCGCAAGCTTTCTTT. Combining the CDR3 with reference TRBV11-3 and TRBJ1-1 gives the whole variable domain EAGVVQSPRYKIIEKKQPVAFWCNPISGHNTLYWYLQNLGQGPELLIRYENEEAVDDSQLPKDRFSAERLKGVDSTLKIQPAELGDSAVYLCASSSQTGTGHGAQAFFGQGTRLTVV.

This clone was observed many times. The chain links TRBV24-1 to TRBJ1-2; D possibly corresponds to TRBD1 (6 bases). The CDR3 contains 14 residues. CDR1 and CDR2 from the germline V gene are KGHDR and SFDVKD. The germline V and J ends were trimmed by 4 bases and 8 bases, with 16 bases remaining between them. DNA for the CDR3: TGTGCCACCAGTGAAGGGGGGGGCGCATCCGGCTACACCTTC. Protein: CATSEGGGASGYTF.